A single sample is the source of the 17 T cell receptor beta chains below, sequenced in a study of shared clonotypes between healthy human individuals. TCRdb's copy holds only in-frame clones and misses some; the assay was immunoSEQ multiplex PCR. The sample lists 450,000 to 600,000 clones, around 74% occurring once. The sample taken for sequencing was PBMCs. The source is a woman aged 40 to 50 in good health. Some clones in this sample may be carry-over from other donors' samples.

Of note for this clone: At the DNA level, this CDR3 is encoded by other sequences in the same sample as well. The J gene is TRBJ2-1, the V gene TRBV9, with 7 nucleotides matching TRBD1. V lost 2 bases and J lost 4; bases outside the gene matches: 6. The germline CDR1 and CDR2 sequences are SGDLS and YYNGEE. The CDR3 runs 15 residues. CDR3 in amino acids: CASSVEGASYNEQFF. CDR3 DNA: TGTGCCAGCAGCGTTGAGGGGGCGTCTTACAATGAGCAGTTCTTC.

The chain joins TRBV6-1 to TRBJ2-5; D might be TRBD2 (5 bases). Germline-derived CDR1 and CDR2 are MNHNS and SASEGT. The CDR3 totals 15 residues. V was trimmed by 5 bases and J by 1 base, leaving 14 bases between them. Here the CDR3 DNA reads TGTGCCAGCAGTTTGACAATAGAGGGCCAAGAGACCCAGTACTTC. It specifies CASSLTIEGQETQYF.

This clone has just a few counts. The CDR3 protein is CASSQVYTQYF. The CDR3 coding sequence is TGTGCCAGCAGCCAAGTTTATACGCAGTATTTT. The chain joins TRBV14 to TRBJ2-3; no firm D call. CDR3 length: 11 residues. V was shortened by 1 base and J by 7 bases, with 3 bases between the two germline ends. CDR1 and CDR2 (germline): SGHDN, FVKESK. The variable domain in full, with the rest retrieved from reference TRBV14 and TRBJ2-3, is EAGVTQFPSHSVIEKGQTVTLRCDPISGHDNLYWYRRVMGKEIKFLLHFVKESKQDESGMPNNRFLAERTGGTYSTLKVQPAELEDSGVYFCASSQVYTQYFGPGTRLTVL.

This chain links TRBV5-1 with TRBJ2-7, with D possibly matching TRBD2 (6 bases). The germline V gene encodes CDR1 SGHRS and CDR2 YFSETQ. There are 13 residues in the CDR3. Trimming stripped 0 bases from V and 2 bases from J, with 6 bases between. Written as DNA, the CDR3 is TGCGCCAGCAGCTTGGTAGCGGCCTACGAGCAGTACTTC. This codes for CASSLVAAYEQYF.

This clone was seen a few times. The chain links TRBV19 to TRBJ1-5; no reliable D call. The CDR3 runs to 14 residues. With 7 bases removed from V and 3 bases from J, the gap between germline ends came to 13 bases. Germline CDR1 and CDR2: LNHDA and SQIVND (reference sequence). CDR3: CASKELLANQPQHF. The CDR3 DNA sequence: TGTGCCAGTAAGGAACTACTAGCCAATCAGCCCCAGCATTTT.

The chain links TRBV2 to TRBJ2-5; D is perhaps TRBD1 or TRBD2 (5 bases each). V lost 6 bases and J lost 3, with 11 bases in between. This CDR3 has 13 amino acids. From germline, CDR1 is SNHLY and CDR2 FYNNEI. The CDR3 DNA is TGTGCCAGCAGCCGGGACCAAGAAGAGACCCAGTACTTC. The encoded protein is CASSRDQEETQYF. The full variable domain, with the rest looked up from reference TRBV2 and TRBJ2-5, is EPEVTQTPSHQVTQMGQEVILRCVPISNHLYFYWYRQILGQKVEFLVSFYNNEISEKSEIFDDQFSVERPDGSNFTLKIRSTKLEDSAMYFCASSRDQEETQYFGPGTRLLVL.

CDR3 coding DNA: TGTGCCAGCAGCCTGGAGACAGGGCGGCATGGCTACACCTTC. Translating it yields CASSLETGRHGYTF. V is TRBV5-6 and J is TRBJ1-2, with TRBD1 matching over 7 bases. Germline values: CDR1 SGHDT, CDR2 YYEEEE. This CDR3 is 14 amino acids long. V dropped 4 bases and J dropped 6; count of bases not matched to a gene: 9. Looking up the rest from reference TRBV5-6 and TRBJ1-2 gives the full variable domain: DAGVTQSPTHLIKTRGQQVTLRCSPKSGHDTVSWYQQALGQGPQFIFQYYEEEERQRGNFPDRFSGHQFPNYSSELNVNALLLGDSALYLCASSLETGRHGYTFGSGTRLTVV.

The CDR3 coding sequence is TGTGCCAGCAGTGGGACAGGGAGGACCTACGAGCAGTACTTC. Translated, it gives CASSGTGRTYEQYF. The rearrangement joins TRBV28 to TRBJ2-7; TRBD1 agrees at 9 bases. The CDR3 spans 14 residues. V gave up 5 bases and J gave up 2 bases; unmatched junction bases: 4. Per germline, CDR1 MDHEN and CDR2 SYDVKM.

The V call is TRBV6-6, the J call TRBJ1-1; D uncertain. CDR3 length: 14 residues. The V gene's germline CDR1 is MNHNY and CDR2 SVGAGI (reference sequence). V lost 2 bases and J lost 0, with 7 bases in between. The CDR3 region is CASSYALMNTEAFF. The DNA for the CDR3 is TGTGCCAGCAGTTACGCCCTAATGAACACTGAAGCTTTCTTT.

The genes are TRBV2 and TRBJ2-7; tentatively, D is TRBD1 (6 bases). CDR1 SNHLY and CDR2 FYNNEI come from the germline V gene. The CDR3 has 13 residues. V was clipped by 5 bases and J by 3 bases, with 11 bases between them. The chain's CDR3 is CASSILQGYEQYF. CDR3 DNA sequence: TGTGCCAGCAGTATATTACAGGGCTACGAGCAGTACTTC.

This clone was found a few times. The gene calls are TRBV2 and TRBJ2-3; 9 bases are a match to TRBD2. The CDR3 covers 17 residues. The germline gives CDR1 SNHLY, CDR2 FYNNEI. The CDR3, as DNA: TGTGCACGACAGTTAGGGGCTAGCGGGACGTACACAGATACGCAGTATTTT. As protein: CARQLGASGTYTDTQYF.

V is TRBV6-1 and J is TRBJ2-7; no clear D gene. Germline values: CDR1 MNHNS, CDR2 SASEGT. There are 15 residues in the CDR3. V lost 3 bases to trimming and J lost 4 bases, with 16 bases between them. The CDR3 sequence: CASSETQVQGYEQYF. DNA for the CDR3: TGTGCCAGCAGTGAGACCCAAGTTCAAGGATACGAGCAGTACTTC.

The CDR3 nucleotides are TGTGCCAGTAGTATCCTAGCGGGAGGGGGAGAGACCCAGTACTTC. This translates into CASSILAGGGETQYF. This chain joins TRBV19 and TRBJ2-5; 12 nucleotides match TRBD2. V was clipped by 3 bases and J by 4 bases; unmatched bases: 3. CDR3 length: 15 amino acids. Germline V CDR1 and CDR2: LNHDA, SQIVND (reference sequence).

V gene TRBV7-6 combines with J gene TRBJ1-4, with a tentative D call TRBD1 (5 bases). The CDR3 has 15 amino acids. Trimming took off 3 bases at V and 6 bases at J, with 14 bases between the two ends. The V gene's germline CDR1 is SGHVS and CDR2 FNYEAQ. The CDR3 DNA follows: TGTGCCAGCAGCTTCGCGGGGGGATTCGATGAAAAACTGTTTTTT. Its protein product is CASSFAGGFDEKLFF.

The CDR3 is CASSPTSGVVETQYF. CDR3 DNA sequence: TGTGCCAGCAGCCCCACTAGCGGGGTGGTTGAGACCCAGTACTTC. The chain uses TRBV11-3 and TRBJ2-5; TRBD2 matches at 10 bases. Germline values: CDR1 SGHNT, CDR2 YENEEA. The CDR3 is made up of 15 amino acids. V gave up 5 bases and J gave up 5 bases; unmatched junction bases: 8.

The chain combines TRBV13 with TRBJ2-1, with 10 bases identical to TRBD2. Germline assignment: CDR1 PRHDT and CDR2 FYEKMQ (reference sequence). The CDR3 totals 15 residues. V lost 3 bases, J lost 8 bases, and 7 bases stayed unmatched. In DNA, the CDR3 is TGTGCCAGCAGCTTCGACACTAGCGGGATATATGAGCAGTTCTTC. Amino acid sequence: CASSFDTSGIYEQFF.

The gene calls are TRBV10-1 and TRBJ2-7, with 8 bases aligning to TRBD2. Germline assignment: CDR1 WNHNN and CDR2 SYGVQD (reference sequence). The CDR3 is 17 amino acids. Trimming removed 0 bases from V and 3 bases from J; junction bases left unmatched: 10. The CDR3 protein is CASSESDRGGRVYEQYF. In DNA, the CDR3 is TGCGCCAGCAGTGAGTCGGACCGGGGGGGGAGGGTCTACGAGCAGTACTTC.